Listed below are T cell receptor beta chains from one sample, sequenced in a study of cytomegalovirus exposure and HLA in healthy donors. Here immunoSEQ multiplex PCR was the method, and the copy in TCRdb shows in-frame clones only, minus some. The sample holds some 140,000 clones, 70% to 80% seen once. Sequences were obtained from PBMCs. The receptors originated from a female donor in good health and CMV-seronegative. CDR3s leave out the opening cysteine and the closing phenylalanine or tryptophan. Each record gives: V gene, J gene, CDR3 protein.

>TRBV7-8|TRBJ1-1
ASSPSRGTEAF
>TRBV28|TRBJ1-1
ASSLDRADTEAF
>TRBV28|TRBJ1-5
ASSFRVAPSNQPQH
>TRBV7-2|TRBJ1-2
ASSLDRQGGYT
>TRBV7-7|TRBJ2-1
ASSQGQGAYEQF
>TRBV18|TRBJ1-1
ASSPLAAGEGEAF
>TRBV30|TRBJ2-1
AWSSGQGPNEQF
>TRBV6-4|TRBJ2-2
ASSDSISGTVGELF
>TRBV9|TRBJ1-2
ASSVSGDSLYGYT
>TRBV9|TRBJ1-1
ASSQRWQGNSEAF
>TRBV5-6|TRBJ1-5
ASSWMDDGGYQPQH
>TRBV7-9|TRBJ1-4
ASSQIGGVNEKLF
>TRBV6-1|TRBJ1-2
ASSVQRYGYT
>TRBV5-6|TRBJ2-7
ASSSPWDTYEQY
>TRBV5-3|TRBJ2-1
ARSSDFLREQF